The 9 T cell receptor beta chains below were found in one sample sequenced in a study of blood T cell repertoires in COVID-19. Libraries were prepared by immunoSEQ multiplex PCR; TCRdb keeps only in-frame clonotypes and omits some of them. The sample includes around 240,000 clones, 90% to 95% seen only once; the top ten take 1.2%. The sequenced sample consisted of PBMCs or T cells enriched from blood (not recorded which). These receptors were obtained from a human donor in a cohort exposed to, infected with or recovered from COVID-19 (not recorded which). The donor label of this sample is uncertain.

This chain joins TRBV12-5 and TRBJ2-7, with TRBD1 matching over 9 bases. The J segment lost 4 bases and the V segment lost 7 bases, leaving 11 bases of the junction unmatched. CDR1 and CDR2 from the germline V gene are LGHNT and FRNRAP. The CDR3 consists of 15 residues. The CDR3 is CASAMGTGKRYEQYF. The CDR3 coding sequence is TGTGCTAGTGCTATGGGGACAGGGAAAAGGTACGAGCAGTACTTC.

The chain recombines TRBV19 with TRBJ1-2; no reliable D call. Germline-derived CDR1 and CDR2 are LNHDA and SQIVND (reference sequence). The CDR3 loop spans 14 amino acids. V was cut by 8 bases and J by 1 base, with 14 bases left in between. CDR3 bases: TGTGCCAGTCGACCCCGGGGTGTTAACTATGGCTACACCTTC. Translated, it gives CASRPRGVNYGYTF. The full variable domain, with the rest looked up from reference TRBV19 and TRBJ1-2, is DGGITQSPKYLFRKEGQNVTLSCEQNLNHDAMYWYRQDPGQGLRLIYYSQIVNDFQKGDIAEGYSVSREKKESFPLTVTSAQKNPTAFYLCASRPRGVNYGYTFGSGTRLTVV.

DNA of the CDR3: TGTGCCAGCAGCGCTTGCAGGGGAGCCAAAAACATTCAGTACTTC. Protein sequence: CASSACRGAKNIQYF. The rearrangement links TRBV21-1 to TRBJ2-4; the D call in the table, TRBD1, was not verified against the DNA. TRBV21-1 is a pseudogene segment. The CDR3 extends over 15 amino acids.

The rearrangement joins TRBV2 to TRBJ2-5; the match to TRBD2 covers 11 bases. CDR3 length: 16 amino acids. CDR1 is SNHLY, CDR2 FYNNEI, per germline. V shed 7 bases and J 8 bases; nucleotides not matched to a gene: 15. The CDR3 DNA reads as TGTGCCAGCATAGCGGGGGGGCCCTACCTTTTTGGAACCCAGTACTTC. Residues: CASIAGGPYLFGTQYF.

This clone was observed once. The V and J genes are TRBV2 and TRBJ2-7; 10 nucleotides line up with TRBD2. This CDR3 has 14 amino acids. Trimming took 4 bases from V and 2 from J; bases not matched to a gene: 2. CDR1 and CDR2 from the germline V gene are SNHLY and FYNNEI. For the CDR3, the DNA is TGTGCCAGCAGTGTGCTAGCGGGGGCCTACGAGCAGTACTTC. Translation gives CASSVLAGAYEQYF.

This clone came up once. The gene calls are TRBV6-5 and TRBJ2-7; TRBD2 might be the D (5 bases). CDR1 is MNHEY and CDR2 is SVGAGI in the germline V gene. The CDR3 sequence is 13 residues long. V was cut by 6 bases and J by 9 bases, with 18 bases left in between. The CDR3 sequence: CASSGLRMDLQYF. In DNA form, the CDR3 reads TGTGCCAGCAGCGGACTGCGGATGGATTTGCAGTACTTC.

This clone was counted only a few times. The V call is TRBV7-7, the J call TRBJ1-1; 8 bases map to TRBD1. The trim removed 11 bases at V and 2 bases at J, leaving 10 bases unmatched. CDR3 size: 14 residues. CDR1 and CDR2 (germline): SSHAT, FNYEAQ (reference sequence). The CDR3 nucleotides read TGTGCCCGGCGGGGAGACAGGGGAAACACTGAAGCTTTCTTT. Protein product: CARRGDRGNTEAFF. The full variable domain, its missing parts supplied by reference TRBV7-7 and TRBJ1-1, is GAGVSQSPRYKVTKRGQDVTLRCDPISSHATLYWYQQALGQGPEFLTYFNYEAQPDKSGLPSDRFSAERPEGSISTLTIQRTEQRDSAMYRCARRGDRGNTEAFFGQGTRLTVV.

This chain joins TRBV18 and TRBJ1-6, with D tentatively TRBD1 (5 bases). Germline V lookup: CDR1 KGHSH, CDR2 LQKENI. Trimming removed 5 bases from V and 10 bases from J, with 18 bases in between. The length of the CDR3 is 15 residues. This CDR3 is CASSSTARGLSPLHF. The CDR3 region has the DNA TGTGCCAGCTCATCGACGGCGCGGGGGTTGTCACCCCTCCACTTT. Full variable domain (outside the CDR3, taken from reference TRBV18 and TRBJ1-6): NAGVMQNPRHLVRRRGQEARLRCSPMKGHSHVYWYRQLPEEGLKFMVYLQKENIIDESGMPKERFSAEFPKEGPSILRIQQVVRGDSAAYFCASSSTARGLSPLHFGNGTRLTVT.

The CDR3 spells CASSLTHGYTF. Written as DNA, the CDR3 is TGTGCCAGCAGCTTGACACATGGCTACACCTTC. This chain links TRBV5-6 with TRBJ1-2; D not certain. The CDR3 is made up of 11 amino acids. V dropped 1 base and J dropped 6 bases, with 4 bases sitting between them. Germline V gene data show CDR1 as SGHDT and CDR2 as YYEEEE.